This T cell receptor beta chain was found in a study of blood T cell repertoires in COVID-19 (TCRdb year 2020). Notes on the research overall: Collaborator samples came from the United States, Italy and Spain and covered acute and convalescent phases of COVID-19. The material from the prospective study consisted of cDNA or gDNA derived from T cells, B-cell-depleted T cells, or PBMCs. Subjects who had been exposed to COVID-19, were actively infected with it, or had recovered from it provided the deeply sampled blood TCRbeta repertoires that made up the dataset. The repertoires were released in a freely available public database meant as a resource for research on the immune response to SARS-CoV-2. Samples came from the ongoing ImmuneRACE study (first 160 participants) plus 1,254 subjects from 6 global collaborators. Nearly every sample came with metadata listing a de-identified subject ID, COVID-19 status, age in years and sex. Where available, HLA class I and class II types were taken from metadata supplied by the sample provider and were not determined by assay-based typing. Points the paper makes about the study in general: The quantity of clinical and demographic metadata differed by source and by participant and was supplied without curation.

One collaborating source in Seattle enrolled patients during active infection and followed them longitudinally through the course of disease. Collaborating institutions collected whole blood in K2EDTA tubes following their own protocols. For TCRbeta analysis, collaborators shipped samples as frozen whole blood, isolated PBMCs, or DNA extracted from either of those sample types. With regard to this clone: There is no known antigen for this receptor. Qualities for individual bases were not recorded, and no much larger clone is one base off.

TCRbeta CDR3 regions were amplified from genomic DNA by means of the immunoSEQ Assay, a bias-controlled multiplex PCR. On the study's bioinformatics: The number of nucleated cells in each sample was estimated from the amplification of reference gene primers within the assay. To quantify the absolute abundance of each unique TCRbeta CDR3 rearrangement, sequence reads were collapsed and filtered. Productive Simpson clonality was computed per sample as the square root of Simpson's diversity index over productive rearrangements. Here the immuneACCESS table is served through TCRdb, limited to in-frame sequences with V and J called. Missing clones are a known gap in these copies; in checked studies unresolved V genes cover under half, and the rest lacks a known reason. V, J and clone size reflect that table, while D and trimming were determined from the DNA. In all, the sample holds 350,000 to 400,000 clones, and about 86% of those were seen once. 7.1% of the sample rests with the top ten.

This clonotype was sampled from a woman aged 55-75 years with COVID-19, enrolled during active disease. The specimen was peripheral blood.

The CDR3 in this case is CASSITLRRASGNTIYF. The sequenced DNA: TGTGCCAGTAGTATAACCTTGAGGAGGGCCTCTGGAAACACCATATATTTT. This chain joins TRBV19 to TRBJ1-3; the D gene remains uncertain. Relative to germline, V is 2 bases shorter and J is 0 bases shorter, with 14 bases between their ends. From the germline V gene (reference sequence), CDR1 is LNHDA and CDR2 is SQIVND. The CDR3 has 17 amino acids, counting the end cysteine and phenylalanine. The retained sequence is limited to the CDR3, 51 bases, with the frame set at the first base.